The sequence of this T cell receptor (beta chain) was determined in a study of blood T cell repertoires in COVID-19. The protocol was immunoSEQ multiplex PCR, while the TCRdb copy is restricted to in-frame clones and leaves out a portion. The sample shows approximately 130,000 clones, 88% of them seen only once. V was cut by 5 bases and J by 4 bases, with 5 bases left in between. Per germline, CDR1 LNHDA and CDR2 SQIVND (reference sequence). The CDR3 has 11 amino acids. This receptor was taken from a human donor in a cohort sampled during active COVID-19. Input material: peripheral blood. J is TRBJ2-5 and V is TRBV19; D gene unclear. The CDR3 DNA reads TGTGCCAGTAGTTCGGGAGAGACCCAGTACTTC. This encodes CASSSGETQYF.